This T cell receptor (beta chain) was profiled in a study of preoperative IRX-2 immunotherapy in early breast cancer. Indicated treatment: preoperative locoregional IRX-2 cytokine immunotherapy. Preoperative locoregional IRX-2 cytokine immunotherapy was tested in the phase Ib source study. TCRdb keeps only in-frame clones here, not all; method: immunoSEQ multiplex PCR. The repertoire holds 23,000 or so clones, with more than 80% as singletons. Trimming removed 5 bases at V and 8 bases at J, with 10 bases between. There are 12 residues in the CDR3. Germline V gene data show CDR1 as SGHNT and CDR2 as YENEEA.

The TCR sequence derives from a human donor with breast cancer. The chain joins TRBV11-3 to TRBJ2-1, with D perhaps TRBD2 (5 bases). This specimen was tumor tissue, taken after IRX-2 immunotherapy. The CDR3 DNA reads as TGTGCCAGCAGCCGCCGGGATGATGAGCAGTTCTTC. The encoded protein is CASSRRDDEQFF.